The entry that follows covers one TCR beta chain sequence. The sample belongs to a study of blood T cell repertoires in COVID-19. The overall study: Whether acute or convalescent, the COVID-19 samples came from the United States, Italy and Spain. The cDNA or gDNA used as material had been derived from T cells, B-cell-depleted T cells, or PBMCs.

Per the original methods: Amplification of reference gene primers provided the estimated nucleated cell counts. Using immunoSEQ multiplex PCR, the repertoire was profiled, and TCRdb retains in-frame clones only, with some absent. V and J calls plus clone size are reproduced from that table; the DNA served to infer D and trimming. The repertoire has around 300,000 clones, around 86% of them found once; the top ten carry roughly 2.3%. Material: peripheral blood. The TCR was taken from a man aged 45 to 65 with acute or convalescent COVID-19.

The CDR3 reads CASSVVGGAATEAFF. Written as DNA, the CDR3 is TGTGCCAGCAGCGTAGTTGGGGGGGCGGCCACTGAAGCTTTCTTT. This sequence joins TRBV9 and TRBJ1-1, with D possibly TRBD1 on 6 matching bases. The V end was cut by 0 bases, the J end by 4 bases, with 13 bases between. Germline V CDR1 and CDR2: SGDLS, YYNGEE. This CDR3 has 15 amino acids.